This entry features one TCR beta chain sequence. The target antigen is unknown. Germline values: CDR1 SGHRS, CDR2 YFSETQ. The V end was cut by 4 bases, the J end by 6 bases, with 11 bases between. The CDR3 spans 14 residues. General observations from the study: Tumor Treg TCRs overlapped most with tumor naive CD4+ cells.

Full-length variable regions came from constant-region reverse primers plus semi-nested Nested Universal Primer A PCR. TCRdb analysed the 5' RACE reads with MiXCR anew, one entry per CDR3 protein. The sample carries 10,000 to 15,000 distinct CDR3 sequences, less than 25% recorded once. The V call is TRBV5-1, the J call TRBJ1-6; a possible D gene is TRBD1 (5 bases). Specimen: naive CD4+ T cells sorted from blood. The subset denotes: naive CD4+ T cells, CD4+CD45RA+CD25-. The receptor comes from a female donor with breast cancer. The CDR3 nucleotides are TGCGCCAGCAGCCGGGACGGGGGTAATTCACCCCTCCACTTT. As protein: CASSRDGGNSPLHF.